Listed here are 25 T cell receptor beta chains from one sample, sequenced in a study of T cell responses to AZD1222 COVID-19 vaccine. TCRdb's copy holds only in-frame clones and misses some; the assay was immunoSEQ multiplex PCR. The sample contains roughly 110,000 clones, 90% of which appear only once. Sequencing was performed on peripheral blood, taken on day 0 of AZD1222 vaccination. Source of these receptors: an adult in good health.

The chain employs TRBV19 and TRBJ1-2; D not certain. The CDR3 is 14 amino acids. Deletions cut 4 bases from V and 0 bases from J, with 9 bases between. CDR1 is LNHDA and CDR2 is SQIVND in the germline V gene (reference sequence). The CDR3 coding sequence is TGTGCCAGTAGTACGGCAGCAGCTAACTATGGCTACACCTTC. Its translation: CASSTAAANYGYTF.

The J gene is TRBJ2-5, the V gene TRBV5-1; 9 bases match TRBD1. The germline V gene encodes CDR1 SGHRS and CDR2 YFSETQ. The CDR3 is made up of 14 amino acids. Trimming at V came to 3 bases and at J to 2 bases, leaving 2 bases not matched to a gene. CDR3 nucleotide sequence: TGCGCCAGCAGCTGGGGACAGGGACAAGAGACCCAGTACTTC. Its protein product is CASSWGQGQETQYF.

The chain links TRBV18 to TRBJ1-2, with 10 bases aligning to TRBD1. The CDR3 spans 18 residues. V lost 3 bases, J lost 2 bases, and 12 bases stayed unmatched. Germline V CDR1 and CDR2: KGHSH, LQKENI. CDR3 in DNA: TGTGCCAGCTCACCTGACCGGGGGGGACAGGGGAGCAACTATGGCTACACCTTC. Translated: CASSPDRGGQGSNYGYTF.

The chain joins TRBV7-9 to TRBJ2-7; D unclear. Germline lookup yields CDR1 SEHNR and CDR2 FQNEAQ (reference sequence). The CDR3 extends over 12 amino acids. V shed 5 bases and J shed 3 bases, with 8 bases lying between them. The CDR3 nucleotides read TGTGCCAGCAGCCCGGCAAGCTACGAGCAGTACTTC. Encoded protein: CASSPASYEQYF.

The V call is TRBV6-6, the J call TRBJ1-5, with D possibly matching TRBD1 (6 bases). The germline V gene has CDR1 MNHNY and CDR2 SVGAGI (reference sequence). Trimming cost V 5 bases and J 2 bases, with 19 bases left between them. This CDR3 spans 17 amino acids. CDR3 residues: CASSHPGGAARNQPQHF. Written as DNA, the CDR3 is TGTGCCAGCAGTCATCCGGGGGGGGCGGCGCGCAATCAGCCCCAGCATTTT.

The genes are TRBV5-4 and TRBJ2-7, with 10 bases fitting TRBD1. With V trimmed by 4 bases and J by 1 base, 8 bases remained unmatched. The CDR3 sequence is 16 residues long. Germline CDR1 SGHNT, CDR2 YYREEE (reference sequence). In DNA, the CDR3 is TGTGCCAGCAGCCCGCAACTGGGACAGGGGTCCTACGAGCAGTACTTC. It codes for CASSPQLGQGSYEQYF.

The chain recombines TRBV18 with TRBJ1-2, with TRBD1 identical over 7 bases. This CDR3 contains 13 residues. Germline V CDR1 and CDR2: KGHSH, LQKENI. The J segment lost 8 bases and the V segment lost 6 bases, leaving 9 bases of the junction unmatched. The CDR3 DNA reads TGTGCCAGCTCCCCAGGGGGGGCGGAAGGCTACACCTTC. It codes for CASSPGGAEGYTF.

J is TRBJ2-1 and V is TRBV20-1, with TRBD2 as a possible D gene (6 bases). This CDR3 is built from 14 residues. Per germline, CDR1 DFQATT and CDR2 SNEGSKA (reference sequence). Trimming took 3 bases from V and 4 from J, leaving 13 bases between them. The CDR3 loop reads CSASIKRVYNEQFF. CDR3 nucleotides: TGCAGTGCTAGTATCAAGCGGGTGTACAATGAGCAGTTCTTC.

The chain couples TRBV10-3 to TRBJ2-1; D is undetermined. CDR3 length: 15 amino acids. The V end was cut by 0 bases, the J end by 1 base, with 7 bases between. CDR1 and CDR2 (germline): ENHRY, SYGVKD. CDR3 nucleotides: TGTGCCATCAGTGAGTCGGATCAATCCTACAATGAGCAGTTCTTC. Residues: CAISESDQSYNEQFF.

The CDR3 sequence: CASSPGTGDYEQYF. DNA for the CDR3: TGCGCCAGCAGCCCCGGGACAGGGGACTACGAGCAGTACTTC. V gene TRBV4-3 combines with J gene TRBJ2-7; TRBD1 matches 10 bases. Per germline, CDR1 LGHNA and CDR2 YSLEER. With V trimmed by 4 bases and J by 3 bases, 3 bases remained unmatched. The CDR3 consists of 14 residues.

The chain joins TRBV3-1 (or the pseudogene TRBV3-2) to TRBJ1-3, with D hard to call. Trimming took 4 bases from V and 0 from J, leaving 7 bases between them. The CDR3 is 14 amino acids. Germline V gene data show CDR1 as LGHDT and CDR2 as YNNKEL (reference sequence). CDR3 in DNA: TGTGCCAGCAGCCTTGGGCCCTCTGGAAACACCATATATTTT. This codes for CASSLGPSGNTIYF.

The chain employs TRBV6-5 and TRBJ2-1, with D perhaps TRBD2 (5 bases). The CDR3 has 12 amino acids. Germline values: CDR1 MNHEY, CDR2 SVGAGI. V was clipped by 4 bases and J by 9 bases, with 10 bases between them. DNA of the CDR3: TGTGCCAGCAGTTCCTTAGAGGGTGAGCAGTTCTTC. Translation gives CASSSLEGEQFF.

The chain recombines TRBV11-2 with TRBJ2-7, with 13 bases that match TRBD2. V dropped 0 bases and J dropped 5; count of bases not matched to a gene: 13. CDR3 length: 19 residues. Germline V gives CDR1 SGHAT, CDR2 FQNNGV. This CDR3 reads CASSLDNGLAGVIVHEQYF. The CDR3 nucleotides read TGTGCCAGCAGCTTAGATAACGGACTAGCGGGAGTTATTGTCCACGAGCAGTACTTC.

This rearrangement joins TRBV19 to TRBJ1-5; 9 bases line up with TRBD1. The CDR3 extends over 15 amino acids. Trimming at V came to 3 bases and at J to 6 bases, leaving 6 bases not matched to a gene. From germline, CDR1 is LNHDA and CDR2 SQIVND (reference sequence). This chain's CDR3 is CASSIGQGRSQPQHF. CDR3 DNA: TGTGCCAGTAGTATCGGACAGGGGCGTAGTCAGCCCCAGCATTTT.

V gene TRBV19 combines with J gene TRBJ2-1; 7 bases are a match to TRBD1. Germline V gene sequence: CDR1 LNHDA, CDR2 SQIVND (reference sequence). The V segment lost 4 bases and the J segment 7 bases; nucleotides outside the gene matches: 4. CDR3 length equals 13 residues. CDR3 nucleotides: TGTGCCAGTAGTACTGACAGGGCGAATGAGCAGTTCTTC. Amino acid sequence: CASSTDRANEQFF.

This chain joins TRBV9 and TRBJ2-7; 9 bases fit TRBD2. The V gene end was trimmed by 0 bases and the J gene end by 4 bases; junction bases not matched to a gene: 8. CDR1 and CDR2 from the germline V gene are SGDLS and YYNGEE. The CDR3 runs to 16 residues. The CDR3 bases are TGTGCCAGCAGCGTAGGAGTAGCGGGAGAATTTTACGAGCAGTACTTC. As protein: CASSVGVAGEFYEQYF.

This clone came up a few times. The V and J genes are TRBV10-3 and TRBJ1-5; D uncertain. V was cut by 7 bases and J by 7 bases, with 14 bases left in between. The CDR3 consists of 13 residues. CDR1 ENHRY and CDR2 SYGVKD come from the germline V gene. The CDR3 protein is CAIKDVVGQPQHF. In DNA, the CDR3 is TGTGCCATCAAGGATGTGGTCGGCCAGCCCCAGCATTTT.

This clone has only one observation. The chain carries TRBV15 and TRBJ1-4; possible D gene TRBD1, 5 bases. The CDR3 covers 14 residues. Looked up from germline, CDR1 is LNHNV and CDR2 is YYDKDF (reference sequence). The V gene lost 9 bases and the J gene lost 3 bases, with 14 bases spanning the gap. DNA for the CDR3: TGTGCCACAGCAAGACAGAGGTCTAATGAAAAACTGTTTTTT. Encoded protein: CATARQRSNEKLFF.

The chain is built from TRBV5-6 and TRBJ1-1, with TRBD1 matching 8 bases. Germline V gives CDR1 SGHDT, CDR2 YYEEEE. V lost 0 bases to trimming and J lost 4 bases; unmatched junction nucleotides: 8. The CDR3 spans 16 residues. The CDR3 loop reads CASSLGRTGRGTEAFF. CDR3 sequence (DNA): TGTGCCAGCAGCTTGGGGCGGACAGGGAGGGGCACTGAAGCTTTCTTT.

V usage is TRBV6-5 and J usage is TRBJ2-7, with D uncertain. The V gene's germline CDR1 is MNHEY and CDR2 SVGAGI. The CDR3 contains 14 residues. V lost 2 bases, J lost 2 bases, and 10 bases lay in between. The CDR3 coding sequence is TGTGCCAGCAGTTACCAGGCCGGAGCCTACGAGCAGTACTTC. Protein product: CASSYQAGAYEQYF.

This chain uses TRBV6-6 with TRBJ2-1; D is perhaps TRBD1 or TRBD2 (5 bases each). Germline V CDR1 and CDR2: MNHNY, SVGAGI (reference sequence). The CDR3 has 13 amino acids. The germline V and J ends were trimmed by 7 bases and 4 bases, with 11 bases remaining between them. DNA for the CDR3: TGTGCCAGCACCGGGACCTCATACAATGAGCAGTTCTTC. It is translated as CASTGTSYNEQFF.

The V and J genes are TRBV27 and TRBJ1-3; 7 nucleotides align to TRBD1. The CDR3 sequence is 16 residues long. Trimming took 5 bases from V and 3 from J; bases not matched to a gene: 10. Germline lookup yields CDR1 MNHEY and CDR2 SMNVEV (reference sequence). The CDR3 coding sequence is TGTGCCAGCAGTCCGTTAACCGGGACAGTTGGAAACACCATATATTTT. Its protein is CASSPLTGTVGNTIYF.

The genes are TRBV11-2 and TRBJ2-7; TRBD1 matches 10 bases. Germline V gene lookup returns CDR1 SGHAT and CDR2 FQNNGV. J was trimmed by 4 bases and V by 3 bases; bases with no gene match: 3. CDR3 size: 14 residues. CDR3 amino acids: CASSFDRGHYEQYF. For the CDR3, the DNA is TGTGCCAGCAGCTTCGACAGGGGGCATTACGAGCAGTACTTC.

The chain links TRBV6-4 to TRBJ2-1; 11 positions match TRBD2. The J segment lost 2 bases and the V segment lost 7 bases, leaving 7 bases of the junction unmatched. The CDR3 is made up of 16 amino acids. CDR1 is MRHNA, CDR2 SNTAGT, per germline. In DNA form, the CDR3 reads TGTGCCAGCACCGTAGAGGGACTAGCGGCCTACAATGAGCAGTTCTTC. Translated: CASTVEGLAAYNEQFF.

The V call is TRBV18, the J call TRBJ1-6; D not resolved. The V end lost 3 bases, the J end lost 8 bases, and 11 bases lay between the germline ends. CDR1 is KGHSH and CDR2 is LQKENI in the germline V gene. CDR3 length: 14 amino acids. CDR3 nucleotides: TGTGCCAGCTCACCTCCCGGCCCAGATTCACCCCTCCACTTT. This sequence encodes CASSPPGPDSPLHF. The full variable domain, completed using reference TRBV18 and TRBJ1-6, is NAGVMQNPRHLVRRRGQEARLRCSPMKGHSHVYWYRQLPEEGLKFMVYLQKENIIDESGMPKERFSAEFPKEGPSILRIQQVVRGDSAAYFCASSPPGPDSPLHFGNGTRLTVT.